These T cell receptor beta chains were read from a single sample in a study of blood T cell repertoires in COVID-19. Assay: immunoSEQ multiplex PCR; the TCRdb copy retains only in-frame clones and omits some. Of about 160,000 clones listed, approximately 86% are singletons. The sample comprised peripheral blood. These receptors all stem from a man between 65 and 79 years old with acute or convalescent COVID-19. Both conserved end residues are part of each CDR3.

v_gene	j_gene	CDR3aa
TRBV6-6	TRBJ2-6	CASSQQGAGANVLTF
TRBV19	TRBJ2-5	CASSRGQEWGETQYF
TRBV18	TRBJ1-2	CASSPGQGWYGYTF
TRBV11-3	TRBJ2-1	CASSQEAGEWDQDEQFF
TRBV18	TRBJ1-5	CASLQGANQPQHF
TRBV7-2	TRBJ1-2	CASSINRDPHYGYTF
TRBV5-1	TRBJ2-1	CASSLEVTAYNEQFF
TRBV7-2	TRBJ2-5	CASSPTSGRAQETQYF
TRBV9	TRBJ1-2	CASSVGVGVGGDRDGYGYTF
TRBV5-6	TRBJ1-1	CASSLAGGGNTEAFF
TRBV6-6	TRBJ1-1	CASSRTALNEAFF
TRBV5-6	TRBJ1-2	CASSLFQGGYTF
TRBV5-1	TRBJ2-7	CASSLVDSVTYEQYF
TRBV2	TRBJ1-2	CASSDPLNYGYTF
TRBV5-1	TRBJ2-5	CASSKGLAGEETQYF
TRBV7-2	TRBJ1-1	CASSLVQGDTEAFF
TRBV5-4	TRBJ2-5	CASSFSGKGQETQYF
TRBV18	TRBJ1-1	CASSPQGVNTEAFF
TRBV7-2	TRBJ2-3	CASSLRGTSARTDTQYF
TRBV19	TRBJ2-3	CASSIGLTPTREAQYF
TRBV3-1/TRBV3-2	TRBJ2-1	CASSQELAGGGRNEQFF
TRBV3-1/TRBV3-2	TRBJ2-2	CASSVCYENTRAGELFF
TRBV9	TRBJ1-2	CASSASLTGLYGYTF
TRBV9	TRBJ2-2	CASSVGGGYGELFF
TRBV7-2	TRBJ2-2	CASSLEAANTGELFF
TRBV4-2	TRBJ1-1	CASSQDFWGPDTEAFF
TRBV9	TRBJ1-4	CASSPTVGHEKLFF
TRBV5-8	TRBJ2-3	CASSLDRSTDTQYF
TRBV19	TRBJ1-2	CASSFRGEGYTF
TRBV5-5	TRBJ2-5	CASSLGGRAFQETQYF
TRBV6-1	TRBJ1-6	CASSVSGVGYNSPLHF
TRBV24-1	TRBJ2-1	CATSDSRGDLAYNEQFF
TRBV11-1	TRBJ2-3	CASSGTSGTDTQYF
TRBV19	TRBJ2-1	CASRKGGTSGRIYNEQFF
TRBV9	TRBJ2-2	CASSTNLQGRLGGELFF
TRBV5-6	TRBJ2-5	CASSLATSGQETQYF
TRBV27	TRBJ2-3	CASTVSTDTQYF
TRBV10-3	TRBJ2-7	CAISDRGPYEQYF
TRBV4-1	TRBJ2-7	CASSQNLAGDFHEQYF
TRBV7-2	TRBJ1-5	CASSWSGGRSNQPQHF
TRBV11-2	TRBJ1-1	CASSFGQGLNTEAFF
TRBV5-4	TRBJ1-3	CASSLAANSGNTIYF
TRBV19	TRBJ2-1	CASSPPSGQVFAEQFF
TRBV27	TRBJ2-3	CASRIATSTDTQYF
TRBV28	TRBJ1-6	CASSLGSSYNSPLHF
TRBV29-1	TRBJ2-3	CSVYVAGGQYF
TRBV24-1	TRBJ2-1	CATSDGGGWNEQFF
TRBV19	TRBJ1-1	CASRRDRGNTEAFF
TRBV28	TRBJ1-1	CASRLGGPTEAFF
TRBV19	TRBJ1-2	CASSRFDRGVYGYTF
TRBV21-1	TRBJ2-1	CASRFTVKVYNEQFF
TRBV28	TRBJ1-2	CASSSSAGTGHPYGYTF
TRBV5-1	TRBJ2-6	CASSLGGVGANVLTF
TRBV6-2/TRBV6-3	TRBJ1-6	CASSYSTARNSPLHF
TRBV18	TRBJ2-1	CASSPIGTGQSEQFF
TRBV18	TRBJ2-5	CASSPRGPQETQYF